The clone carrying this T cell receptor (beta chain) was observed at least ten times. The antigen is not known. The source of the sample is a study of T cells in Graves' hyperthyroidism and ophthalmopathy. Points from the study as a whole: For ophthalmopathy, model prediction preceded onset by a median about 6.2 months.

The V and J ends lost 3 bases and 7 bases, in that order; junction bases with no gene match: 8. Germline V gene lookup returns CDR1 SQVTM and CDR2 ANQGSEA. The CDR3 contains 13 residues. What was amplified from RNA transcripts were TCR beta CDR3 regions. Researchers ran a first-round RT-PCR on the TCR CDR3 using the HTBI primer set. TCRdb analysed the multiplex PCR reads with MiXCR anew, one entry per CDR3 protein. The repertoire has some 650,000 distinct CDR3 sequences, roughly 16% of them found once; the top ten carry roughly 3.4%. The J gene is TRBJ1-2, the V gene TRBV29-1, with TRBD1 identical over 7 bases. This clonotype originated in a woman in her thirties or forties with Graves' ophthalmopathy. The sequencing sample was made of blood. CDR3 in amino acids: CSVDPDRKGGYTF. The CDR3 nucleotides read TGCAGCGTTGACCCGGACAGGAAGGGTGGCTACACCTTC.